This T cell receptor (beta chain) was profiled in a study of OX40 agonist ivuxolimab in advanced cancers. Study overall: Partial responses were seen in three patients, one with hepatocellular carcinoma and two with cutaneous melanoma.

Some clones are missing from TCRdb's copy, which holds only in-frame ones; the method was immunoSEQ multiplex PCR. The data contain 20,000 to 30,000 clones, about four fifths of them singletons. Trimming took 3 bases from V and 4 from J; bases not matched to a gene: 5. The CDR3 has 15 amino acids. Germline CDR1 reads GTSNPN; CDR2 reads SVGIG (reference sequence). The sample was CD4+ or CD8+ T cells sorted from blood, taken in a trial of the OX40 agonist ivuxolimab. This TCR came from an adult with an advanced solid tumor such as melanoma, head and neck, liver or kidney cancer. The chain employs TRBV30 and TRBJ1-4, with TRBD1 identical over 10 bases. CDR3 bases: TGTGCCTGGAGCGGGGACAGGGGATTTAATGAAAAACTGTTTTTT. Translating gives CAWSGDRGFNEKLFF.